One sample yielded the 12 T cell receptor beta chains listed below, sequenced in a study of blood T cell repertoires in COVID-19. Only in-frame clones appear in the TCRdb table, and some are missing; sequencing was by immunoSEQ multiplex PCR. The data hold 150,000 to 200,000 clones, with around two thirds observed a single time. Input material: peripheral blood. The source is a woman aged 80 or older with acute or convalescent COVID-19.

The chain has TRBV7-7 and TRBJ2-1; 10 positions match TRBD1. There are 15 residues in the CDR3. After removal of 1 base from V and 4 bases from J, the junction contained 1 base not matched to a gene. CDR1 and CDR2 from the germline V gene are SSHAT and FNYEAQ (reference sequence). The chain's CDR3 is CASSLGGQGYNEQFF. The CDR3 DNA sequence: TGTGCCAGCAGCTTAGGGGGACAGGGGTACAATGAGCAGTTCTTC.

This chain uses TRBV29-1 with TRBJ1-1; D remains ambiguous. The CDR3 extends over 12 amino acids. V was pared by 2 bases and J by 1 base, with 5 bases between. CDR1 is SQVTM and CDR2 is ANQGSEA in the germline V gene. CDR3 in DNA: TGCAGCGTTGAAAGACAGAACACTGAAGCTTTCTTT. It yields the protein CSVERQNTEAFF. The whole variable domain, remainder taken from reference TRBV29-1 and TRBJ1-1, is SAVISQKPSRDICQRGTSLTIQCQVDSQVTMMFWYRQQPGQSLTLIATANQGSEATYESGFVIDKFPISRPNLTFSTLTVSNMSPEDSSIYLCSVERQNTEAFFGQGTRLTVV.

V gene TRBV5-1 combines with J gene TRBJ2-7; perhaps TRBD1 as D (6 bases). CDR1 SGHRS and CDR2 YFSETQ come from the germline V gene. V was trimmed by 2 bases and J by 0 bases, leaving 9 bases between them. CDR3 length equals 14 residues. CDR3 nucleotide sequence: TGCGCCAGCAGCTTTCAGGGGAGCTCCTACGAGCAGTACTTC. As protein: CASSFQGSSYEQYF.

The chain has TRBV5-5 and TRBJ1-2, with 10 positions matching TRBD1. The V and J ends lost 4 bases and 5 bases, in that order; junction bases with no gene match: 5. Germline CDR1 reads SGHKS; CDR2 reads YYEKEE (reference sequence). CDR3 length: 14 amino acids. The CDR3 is CASSPGQGEYGYTF. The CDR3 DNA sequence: TGTGCCAGCAGCCCCGGACAGGGGGAATATGGCTACACCTTC.

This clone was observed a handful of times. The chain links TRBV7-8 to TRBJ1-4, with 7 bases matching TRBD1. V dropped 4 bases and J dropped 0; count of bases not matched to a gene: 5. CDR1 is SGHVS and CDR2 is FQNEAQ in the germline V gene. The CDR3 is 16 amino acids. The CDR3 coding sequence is TGTGCCAGCAGCTCTCAGAGGGGGCCAACTAATGAAAAACTGTTTTTT. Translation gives CASSSQRGPTNEKLFF.

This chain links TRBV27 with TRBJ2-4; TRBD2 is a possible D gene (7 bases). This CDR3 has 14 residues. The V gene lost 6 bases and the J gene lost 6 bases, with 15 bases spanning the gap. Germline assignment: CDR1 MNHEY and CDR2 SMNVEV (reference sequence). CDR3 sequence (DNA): TGTGCCAGCAGCCTAAGGGGAGGGGGAAACATTCAGTACTTC. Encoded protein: CASSLRGGGNIQYF.

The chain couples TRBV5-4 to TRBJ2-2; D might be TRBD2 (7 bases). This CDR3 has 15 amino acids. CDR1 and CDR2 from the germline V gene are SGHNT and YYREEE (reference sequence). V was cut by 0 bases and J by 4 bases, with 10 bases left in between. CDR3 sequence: CASSLGGGGTGELFF. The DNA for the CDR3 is TGTGCCAGCAGCTTGGGGGGAGGGGGCACCGGGGAGCTGTTTTTT.

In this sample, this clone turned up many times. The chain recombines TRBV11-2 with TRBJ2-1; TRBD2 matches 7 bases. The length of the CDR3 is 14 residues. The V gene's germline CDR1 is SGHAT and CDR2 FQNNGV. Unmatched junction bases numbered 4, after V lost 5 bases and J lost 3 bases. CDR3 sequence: CASSGGEGYNEQFF. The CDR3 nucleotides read TGTGCCAGCAGCGGGGGGGAAGGCTACAATGAGCAGTTCTTC.

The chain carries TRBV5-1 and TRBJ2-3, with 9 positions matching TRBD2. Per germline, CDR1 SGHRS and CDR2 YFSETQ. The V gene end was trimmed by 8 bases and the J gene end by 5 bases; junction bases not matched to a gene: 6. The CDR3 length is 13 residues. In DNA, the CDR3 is TGCGCCAGTTCAGCGGGAGGTGAAGATACGCAGTATTTT. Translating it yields CASSAGGEDTQYF.

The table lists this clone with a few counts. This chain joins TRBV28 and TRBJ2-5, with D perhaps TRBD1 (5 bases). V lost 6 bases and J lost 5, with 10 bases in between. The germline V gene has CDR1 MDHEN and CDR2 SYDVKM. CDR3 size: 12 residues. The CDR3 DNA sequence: TGTGCCAGCAGCCCCCCAGGGGAGACCCAGTACTTC. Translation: CASSPPGETQYF.

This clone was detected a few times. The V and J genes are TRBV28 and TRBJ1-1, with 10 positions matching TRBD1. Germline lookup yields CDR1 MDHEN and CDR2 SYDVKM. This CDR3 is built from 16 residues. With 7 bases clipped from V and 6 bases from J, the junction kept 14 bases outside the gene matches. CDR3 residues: CASTPHGTGVKAEAFF. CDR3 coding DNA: TGTGCCAGCACCCCCCATGGGACAGGGGTAAAGGCTGAAGCTTTCTTT.

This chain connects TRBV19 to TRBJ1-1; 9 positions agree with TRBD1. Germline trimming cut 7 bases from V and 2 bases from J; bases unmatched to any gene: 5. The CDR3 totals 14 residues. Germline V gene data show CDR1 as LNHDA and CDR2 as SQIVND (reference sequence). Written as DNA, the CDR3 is TGTGCCAGTACCTTGACAGGGGGAAACACTGAAGCTTTCTTT. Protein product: CASTLTGGNTEAFF. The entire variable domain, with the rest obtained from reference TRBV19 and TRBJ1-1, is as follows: DGGITQSPKYLFRKEGQNVTLSCEQNLNHDAMYWYRQDPGQGLRLIYYSQIVNDFQKGDIAEGYSVSREKKESFPLTVTSAQKNPTAFYLCASTLTGGNTEAFFGQGTRLTVV.